This paragraph covers one T cell receptor beta chain sequence. Its antigen is not known. V shed 0 bases and J 8 bases; nucleotides not matched to a gene: 9. Germline lookup yields CDR1 LNHNV and CDR2 YYDKDF (reference sequence). The CDR3 extends over 17 amino acids. TCRdb's table, derived via immunoSEQ multiplex PCR, lists solely in-frame clones and lacks some. Of 450 to 650 clones listed, around nine tenths are singletons. These data belong to a study of chemoradiotherapy in HPV16-positive cancers. Study overall: Candidate HPV-specific clones and shared TCR motifs came from a couple of HPV16-positive patients. Study outcomes and limitations: Candidate HPV-specific clones and E7-related TCR motifs grew in tumor during treatment. In HPV16-positive patients, HPV-responsive T-cell expansion tracked better recurrence-free survival.

Samples were taken several times over chemoradiotherapy. This receptor was taken from a human donor with HPV-associated anogenital cancer. The chain is built from TRBV15 and TRBJ2-3; 12 bases map to TRBD1. Source: tumor tissue, taken from a patient who underwent chemoradiotherapy. This CDR3 reads CATSRDLGTGGFGTQYF. The DNA for the CDR3 is TGTGCCACCAGCAGAGATCTTGGGACAGGGGGCTTTGGTACGCAGTATTTT.